What follows are 20 T cell receptor beta chains derived from one specimen sequenced in a study of cytomegalovirus exposure and HLA in healthy donors. The PCR ran on 60 Vbeta and 13 Jbeta primers. Sequenced by immunoSEQ multiplex PCR; TCRdb stores in-frame clones only, minus some. The record lists more than 90,000 clones, of which the ten most abundant hold around 7%. Sequencing used PBMCs. These TCRs come from a man aged 35 to 55 in good health and CMV-seropositive.

The V call is TRBV5-4, the J call TRBJ2-2; 7 nucleotides align to TRBD1. Germline-derived CDR1 and CDR2 are SGHNT and YYREEE (reference sequence). CDR3 length equals 17 residues. With 0 bases clipped from V and 2 bases from J, the junction kept 7 bases outside the gene matches. CDR3 bases: TGTGCCAGCAGCTTGGTTCCGGACAGGCGAAACACCGGGGAGCTGTTTTTT. Translated: CASSLVPDRRNTGELFF.

The chain links TRBV28 to TRBJ2-7; TRBD1 agrees at 10 bases. Per germline, CDR1 MDHEN and CDR2 SYDVKM. This CDR3 region has 14 residues. J lost 4 bases, V lost 8 bases, and 8 bases had no gene match. The CDR3 DNA is TGTGCCAGCTCAGCCCGGGACAGGGGATACGAGCAGTACTTC. It is translated as CASSARDRGYEQYF.

The chain employs TRBV28 and TRBJ2-7; D is perhaps TRBD1 (5 bases). The CDR3 is 14 amino acids. Looked up from germline, CDR1 is MDHEN and CDR2 is SYDVKM. Deletions cut 2 bases from V and 6 bases from J, with 14 bases between. The CDR3 sequence: CASSLRGGVSEQYF. As DNA, the CDR3 is TGTGCCAGCAGTTTAAGGGGTGGGGTCAGCGAGCAGTACTTC.

J is TRBJ1-2 and V is TRBV5-4; the match to TRBD1 covers 9 bases. Germline CDR1 and CDR2: SGHNT and YYREEE (reference sequence). Unmatched junction bases numbered 8, after V lost 3 bases and J lost 8 bases. The CDR3 extends over 14 amino acids. CDR3 in amino acids: CASSSGQGLGGYTF. The CDR3, as DNA: TGTGCCAGCAGCTCGGGACAGGGACTAGGGGGCTACACCTTC. Together with reference TRBV5-4 and TRBJ1-2, the CDR3 gives the full variable domain: ETGVTQSPTHLIKTRGQQVTLRCSSQSGHNTVSWYQQALGQGPQFIFQYYREEENGRGNFPPRFSGLQFPNYSSELNVNALELDDSALYLCASSSGQGLGGYTFGSGTRLTVV.

The chain has TRBV2 and TRBJ2-1; weak D call: TRBD1 (5 bases). The CDR3 runs 15 residues. The V gene lost 3 bases and the J gene lost 7 bases, with 16 bases spanning the gap. From germline, CDR1 is SNHLY and CDR2 FYNNEI. CDR3 bases: TGTGCCAGCAGTGACGGCAGGGATCCCCTAAATGAGCAGTTCTTC. Its translation is CASSDGRDPLNEQFF.

The chain links TRBV2 to TRBJ2-1, with 7 bases aligning to TRBD1. This CDR3 is 14 amino acids long. Per the germline V gene, CDR1 is SNHLY and CDR2 is FYNNEI. V gave up 3 bases and J gave up 9 bases; unmatched junction bases: 8. The CDR3: CASSDLGQLVEQFF. CDR3 sequence (DNA): TGTGCCAGCAGTGACCTGGGACAGCTAGTTGAGCAGTTCTTC.

The chain combines TRBV28 with TRBJ2-2; 11 bases line up with TRBD2. The V gene end was trimmed by 6 bases and the J gene end by 0 bases; junction bases not matched to a gene: 6. CDR1 and CDR2 from the germline V gene are MDHEN and SYDVKM. This CDR3 spans 17 amino acids. In DNA form, the CDR3 reads TGTGCCAGCAGCCCGACTAGCGGGACGACGAACACCGGGGAGCTGTTTTTT. Amino acid sequence: CASSPTSGTTNTGELFF.

The CDR3 here is CASRLSGADTQYF. In DNA form, the CDR3 reads TGTGCCAGTAGATTAAGCGGGGCAGATACGCAGTATTTT. The J gene is TRBJ2-3, the V gene TRBV19; 7 nucleotides line up with TRBD2. Germline-derived CDR1 and CDR2 are LNHDA and SQIVND (reference sequence). Losses at the gene ends were 6 bases for V and 4 bases for J; bases not matched to a gene: 4. This CDR3 comprises 13 residues.

V and J are TRBV9 and TRBJ2-5, with 8 bases matching TRBD2. The germline gives CDR1 SGDLS, CDR2 YYNGEE. The CDR3 contains 14 residues. J was trimmed by 5 bases and V by 4 bases; bases with no gene match: 7. The CDR3 DNA reads as TGTGCCAGCAGCCCAGGGACTAGTCCGGAGACCCAGTACTTC. Translation gives CASSPGTSPETQYF.

V is TRBV13 and J is TRBJ1-2, with unresolved D. Germline CDR1 PRHDT, CDR2 FYEKMQ (reference sequence). The V and J ends lost 5 bases and 3 bases respectively, with 16 bases between them. The CDR3 covers 15 residues. The CDR3 DNA is TGTGCCAGCAGCACCACCGGGTTCGCTCACTATGGCTACACCTTC. Encoded protein: CASSTTGFAHYGYTF.

The chain carries TRBV7-2 and TRBJ2-7; 9 bases map to TRBD1. V gave up 5 bases and J gave up 5 bases; unmatched junction bases: 10. Germline V CDR1 and CDR2: SGHTA, FQGNSA. This CDR3 comprises 15 residues. The CDR3 region is CASSRTGTGLNEQYF. In DNA, the CDR3 is TGTGCCAGCAGCAGGACCGGGACAGGGTTGAACGAGCAGTACTTC.

This chain connects TRBV29-1 to TRBJ2-5; TRBD2 matches 12 bases. Gene TRBJ2-7 matches the end of the DNA better, so the J call may be wrong. The germline gives CDR1 SQVTM, CDR2 ANQGSEA. The CDR3 is made up of 13 amino acids. CDR3 amino acids: CSVGLAGTYEQYF. DNA of the CDR3: TGCAGCGTAGGACTAGCGGGAACCTACGAGCAGTACTTC.

To note about this clone: One end of the junction varies from germline; a read error may be responsible. The CDR3 loop is CASNYSVGLQNTEAFF. The CDR3 DNA reads TGTGCCAGCAATTACTCAGTAGGACTACAGAACACTGAAGCTTTCTTT. The rearrangement links TRBV6-6 to TRBJ1-1; the D is unclear. Germline V gene sequence: CDR1 MNHNY, CDR2 SVGAGI (reference sequence). The CDR3 is made up of 16 amino acids.

The chain uses TRBV10-1 and TRBJ2-1; TRBD2 matches 11 bases. V gave up 3 bases and J gave up 8 bases; unmatched junction bases: 3. Germline V gene data show CDR1 as WNHNN and CDR2 as SYGVQD (reference sequence). The CDR3 is 14 residues long. This CDR3 is CASSDTSGSDEQFF. Here the CDR3 DNA reads TGCGCCAGCAGTGACACTAGCGGGAGTGATGAGCAGTTCTTC.

V is TRBV5-1 and J is TRBJ2-2, with a tentative D call TRBD2 (5 bases). CDR3 length equals 15 residues. V was pared by 1 base and J by 6 bases, with 13 bases between. In germline, CDR1 is SGHRS, CDR2 YFSETQ. CDR3 residues: CASSLSSGRPGELFF. For the CDR3, the DNA is TGCGCCAGCAGCTTGAGCAGTGGGAGACCCGGGGAGCTGTTTTTT.

The chain joins TRBV29-1 to TRBJ2-7; D might be TRBD1 (6 bases). Trimming removed 6 bases at V and 7 bases at J, with 13 bases between. Germline lookup yields CDR1 SQVTM and CDR2 ANQGSEA. This CDR3 comprises 11 residues. CDR3 loop: CSVNQGWEQYF. The CDR3 region has the DNA TGCAGCGTAAACCAGGGGTGGGAGCAGTACTTC.

This CDR3 is CASSLTSQAEQYF. The CDR3 nucleotides are TGTGCCAGCAGCTTAACGTCACAGGCCGAGCAGTACTTC. The chain recombines TRBV11-1 with TRBJ2-7; D is perhaps TRBD1 (5 bases). The CDR3 contains 13 residues. Germline V gene lookup returns CDR1 SGHAT and CDR2 FQDESV (reference sequence). V was pared by 2 bases and J by 6 bases, with 11 bases between.

The chain has TRBV7-2 and TRBJ2-7; perhaps TRBD1 as D (6 bases). CDR1 and CDR2 (germline): SGHTA, FQGNSA. The CDR3 is made up of 14 amino acids. Trimming took 5 bases from V and 2 from J, leaving 13 bases between them. Written as DNA, the CDR3 is TGTGCCAGCAGCCGGAGAAGGGGGACCTACGAGCAGTACTTC. As protein: CASSRRRGTYEQYF.

V usage is TRBV5-6 and J usage is TRBJ1-2; TRBD1 matches 7 bases. The J segment lost 4 bases and the V segment lost 4 bases, leaving 13 bases of the junction unmatched. The CDR3 consists of 16 residues. Germline CDR1 and CDR2: SGHDT and YYEEEE. The CDR3: CASSPTGLNHLYGYTF. CDR3 DNA: TGTGCCAGCAGCCCGACAGGGCTCAACCACCTCTATGGCTACACCTTC.

A word on this clone: At one boundary the junction diverges from the germline segment, which might be a read error. V gene TRBV28 combines with J gene TRBJ2-2; D remains ambiguous. The CDR3 runs 14 residues. The germline gives CDR1 MDHEN, CDR2 SYDVKM. CDR3 sequence (DNA): TGTGCCAGCAGTCTCCCCCCGAACATCGGGGAGCTGTTTTTT. It is translated as CASSLPPNIGELFF. The full variable domain, in which reference TRBV28 and TRBJ2-2 provide the parts outside the CDR3, is DVKVTQSSRYLVKRTGEKVFLECVQDMDHENMFWYRQDPGLGLRLIYFSYDVKMKEKGDIPEGYSVSREKKERFSLILESASTNQTSMYLCASSLPPNIGELFFGEGSRLTVL.